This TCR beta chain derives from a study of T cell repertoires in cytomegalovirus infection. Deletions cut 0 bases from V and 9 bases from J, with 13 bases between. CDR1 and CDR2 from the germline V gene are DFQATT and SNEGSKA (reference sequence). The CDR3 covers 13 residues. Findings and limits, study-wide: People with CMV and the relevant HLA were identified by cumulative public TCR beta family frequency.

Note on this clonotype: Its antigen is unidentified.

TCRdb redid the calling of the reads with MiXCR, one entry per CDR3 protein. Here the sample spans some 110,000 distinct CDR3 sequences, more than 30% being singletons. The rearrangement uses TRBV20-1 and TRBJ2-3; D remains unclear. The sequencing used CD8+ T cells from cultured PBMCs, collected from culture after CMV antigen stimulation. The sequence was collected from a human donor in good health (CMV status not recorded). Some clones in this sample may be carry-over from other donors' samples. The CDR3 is CSARDSLSWTQYF. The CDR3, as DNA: TGCAGTGCTAGAGATTCTTTGAGTTGGACGCAGTATTTT.